This TCR beta chain was profiled in a study of T cells in Graves' hyperthyroidism and ophthalmopathy. Used for diagnoses were clinical symptoms, serum thyroxine and TRAb, thyroid ultrasound and orbital computed tomography. This clonotype was found many times. The source material, RNA transcripts, was used to amplify TCR beta CDR3 regions. A first-round RT-PCR of the TCR CDR3 used the HTBI primer set. TCRdb passed the multiplex PCR reads through MiXCR, listing each CDR3 protein once. The repertoire holds almost 350,000 distinct CDR3 sequences, with roughly 20% as singletons. V lost 3 bases, J lost 0 bases, and 8 bases lay in between. The CDR3 is 14 residues long. Germline CDR1 reads SEHNR; CDR2 reads FQNEAQ (reference sequence).

Sequencing was carried out using blood. This rearrangement joins TRBV7-9 to TRBJ2-5; unclear D gene. This TCR was recovered from a woman in her thirties or forties with Graves' ophthalmopathy. As DNA, the CDR3 is TGTGCCAGCAGCTTTATTCGGTACCAAGAGACCCAGTACTTC. Translated, it gives CASSFIRYQETQYF.